These 27 T cell receptor beta chains were sequenced from one sample in a study of cytomegalovirus exposure and HLA in healthy donors. 60 Vbeta and 13 Jbeta primers were used in PCR. The assay was immunoSEQ multiplex PCR, and TCRdb's table has in-frame clones only and misses some. There are around 140,000 clones in the sample; roughly three quarters occur only once, and around 1.5% lies in the top ten. The specimen sequenced was PBMCs. The receptors derive from a woman in her late teens or twenties in good health and CMV-seronegative.

The chain has TRBV18 and TRBJ2-7; 7 positions agree with TRBD1. The germline gives CDR1 KGHSH, CDR2 LQKENI. The V segment lost 1 base and the J segment 2 bases; nucleotides outside the gene matches: 5. CDR3 length: 15 amino acids. Here the CDR3 reads CASSPLGDSPYEQYF. CDR3 DNA sequence: TGTGCCAGCTCACCACTTGGGGACAGCCCCTACGAGCAGTACTTC.

The V gene is TRBV5-1, the J gene TRBJ2-1, with D possibly TRBD2 on 5 matching bases. This CDR3 has 15 residues. Trimming pared 2 bases from V and 8 bases from J, leaving 17 bases between. Germline values: CDR1 SGHRS, CDR2 YFSETQ. CDR3 DNA: TGCGCCAGCAGCTTTGGCTTCTCCGGGGTCTATGAGCAGTTCTTC. This sequence encodes CASSFGFSGVYEQFF. Using reference TRBV5-1 and TRBJ2-1 for the parts outside the CDR3, the full variable domain is KAGVTQTPRYLIKTRGQQVTLSCSPISGHRSVSWYQQTPGQGLQFLFEYFSETQRNKGNFPGRFSGRQFSNSRSEMNVSTLELGDSALYLCASSFGFSGVYEQFFGPGTRLTVL.

This chain uses TRBV6-5 with TRBJ1-6; 10 nucleotides agree with TRBD1. V shed 6 bases and J 7 bases; nucleotides not matched to a gene: 6. Germline CDR1 MNHEY, CDR2 SVGAGI. The CDR3 totals 15 residues. DNA of the CDR3: TGTGCCAGCAGCTGGACAGGGGGGACGAATTCACCCCTCCACTTT. This gives the protein CASSWTGGTNSPLHF.

The rearrangement joins TRBV9 to TRBJ2-2; 9 bases agree with TRBD2. Losses at the gene ends were 4 bases for V and 0 bases for J; bases not matched to a gene: 7. The CDR3 extends over 17 amino acids. Germline CDR1 reads SGDLS; CDR2 reads YYNGEE. CDR3 nucleotide sequence: TGTGCCAGCAGCTTCCGACTAGCGGAAGCGAACACCGGGGAGCTGTTTTTT. Translated, it gives CASSFRLAEANTGELFF.

The chain couples TRBV19 to TRBJ1-2, with unresolved D. The V gene's germline CDR1 is LNHDA and CDR2 SQIVND (reference sequence). This CDR3 comprises 12 residues. V lost 3 bases and J 6 bases, leaving 8 bases between the germline ends. This CDR3 reads CASSISGNGYTF. Here the CDR3 DNA reads TGTGCCAGTAGTATCTCGGGGAATGGCTACACCTTC.

V is TRBV30 and J is TRBJ1-4; D is unclear. The CDR3 consists of 16 residues. V gave up 2 bases and J gave up 7 bases, with 20 bases separating them. Germline assignment: CDR1 GTSNPN and CDR2 SVGIG (reference sequence). This CDR3 reads CAWSSAAPGPREKLFF. In DNA, the CDR3 is TGTGCCTGGAGTTCCGCCGCGCCAGGTCCGCGTGAAAAACTGTTTTTT.

The genes are TRBV2 and TRBJ2-2, with 9 nucleotides matching TRBD2. The CDR3 is 15 residues long. CDR1 and CDR2 (germline): SNHLY, FYNNEI. The ends lost 6 bases at V and 5 bases at J; junction bases unmatched: 7. The CDR3 nucleotides read TGTGCCAGCAGGGGGCTAGCGGGACTGACCGGGGAGCTGTTTTTT. Residues: CASRGLAGLTGELFF.

The V gene is TRBV18, the J gene TRBJ2-1; TRBD2 matches at 14 bases. After removal of 3 bases from V and 8 bases from J, the junction contained 3 bases not matched to a gene. The CDR3 totals 15 residues. Germline CDR1 reads KGHSH; CDR2 reads LQKENI. The CDR3, as DNA: TGTGCCAGCTCACCTCCGGGACTAGCGGGAGATGAGCAGTTCTTC. This gives the protein CASSPPGLAGDEQFF. Drawing the rest from reference TRBV18 and TRBJ2-1, the complete variable domain is NAGVMQNPRHLVRRRGQEARLRCSPMKGHSHVYWYRQLPEEGLKFMVYLQKENIIDESGMPKERFSAEFPKEGPSILRIQQVVRGDSAAYFCASSPPGLAGDEQFFGPGTRLTVL.

The chain combines TRBV7-8 with TRBJ1-2, with D possibly being TRBD1 (6 bases). Germline CDR1 SGHVS, CDR2 FQNEAQ. The CDR3 runs to 16 residues. Trimming removed 2 bases at V and 5 bases at J, with 18 bases between. CDR3 nucleotide sequence: TGTGCCAGCAGCTTAAGGGGGGGTGGGGACGGGTATGGCTACACCTTC. As protein: CASSLRGGGDGYGYTF. Full variable domain (rest looked up from reference TRBV7-8 and TRBJ1-2): GAGVSQSPRYKVAKRGQDVALRCDPISGHVSLFWYQQALGQGPEFLTYFQNEAQLDKSGLPSDRFFAERPEGSVSTLKIQRTQQEDSAVYLCASSLRGGGDGYGYTFGSGTRLTVV.

This clone has more than one count but fewer than ten. The chain is built from TRBV5-4 and TRBJ1-1, with TRBD1 identical over 7 bases. The CDR3 runs 14 residues. V shed 4 bases, J shed 1 base, and the junction held 4 bases outside the gene matches. In germline, CDR1 is SGHNT, CDR2 YYREEE (reference sequence). CDR3 sequence reads: CASSKGQRNTEAFF. DNA for the CDR3: TGTGCCAGCAGCAAGGGACAGCGGAACACTGAAGCTTTCTTT.

The V gene is TRBV2, the J gene TRBJ2-3; 8 bases are a match to TRBD1. Germline V gene data show CDR1 as SNHLY and CDR2 as FYNNEI. V was clipped by 8 bases and J by 1 base; unmatched bases: 5. The length of the CDR3 is 14 residues. The CDR3: CASQGALRTDTQYF. The CDR3 coding sequence is TGTGCCAGCCAGGGGGCGCTCCGCACAGATACGCAGTATTTT.

V gene TRBV5-1 combines with J gene TRBJ2-7, with 7 nucleotides matching TRBD1. With 4 bases clipped from V and 1 base from J, the junction kept 2 bases outside the gene matches. CDR1 is SGHRS, CDR2 YFSETQ, per germline. The CDR3 totals 13 residues. CDR3 sequence reads: CASSNRGSYEQYF. The CDR3 nucleotides are TGCGCCAGCAGCAACAGGGGTTCCTACGAGCAGTACTTC.

Here the CDR3 DNA reads TGTGCCAGCAGTACCCCGACCGAAGCGGGGGAAAAACTGTTTTTT. This translates into CASSTPTEAGEKLFF. This sequence joins TRBV6-6 and TRBJ1-4; no reliable D call. V was trimmed by 5 bases and J by 8 bases, leaving 18 bases between them. The CDR3 runs to 15 residues. Germline CDR1 reads MNHNY; CDR2 reads SVGAGI (reference sequence).

The J gene is TRBJ2-2, the V gene TRBV9; D is possibly TRBD2 (5 bases). The CDR3 extends over 14 amino acids. Germline loops: CDR1 SGDLS, CDR2 YYNGEE. V was shortened by 3 bases and J by 5 bases, with 11 bases between the two germline ends. The CDR3 DNA sequence: TGTGCCAGCAGCGGACCGGACTCTACCGGGGAGCTGTTTTTT. This codes for CASSGPDSTGELFF.

V and J are TRBV18 and TRBJ2-7, with D possibly TRBD2 on 6 matching bases. V shed 1 base and J shed 3 bases, with 22 bases lying between them. The CDR3 is 18 amino acids. CDR1 is KGHSH and CDR2 is LQKENI in the germline V gene. Here the CDR3 reads CASSPQVGLGGVVYEQYF. The CDR3 DNA reads as TGTGCCAGCTCACCACAGGTGGGGCTCGGGGGAGTGGTCTACGAGCAGTACTTC.

The rearrangement uses TRBV5-8 and TRBJ1-3, with 8 bases aligning to TRBD1. This CDR3 is 15 amino acids long. J was trimmed by 4 bases and V by 1 base; bases with no gene match: 4. Per germline, CDR1 SGHTS and CDR2 YDEGEE. In DNA, the CDR3 is TGTGCCAGCAGCTTGTCTGGGACAGGAGGAAACACCATATATTTT. Translating gives CASSLSGTGGNTIYF.

The chain links TRBV30 to TRBJ2-5, with 8 bases fitting TRBD2. The DNA end is more similar to TRBJ2-7, so the J call may be wrong. The CDR3 has 14 residues. Looked up from germline, CDR1 is GTSNPN and CDR2 is SVGIG (reference sequence). The CDR3 coding sequence is TGTGCCTGGGGAGCGGGAGATCATAACTACGAGCAGTACTTC. Its translation: CAWGAGDHNYEQYF.

A note on this clone: A read error may produce the germline difference seen at one junction end. The CDR3 loop is CATSVGNLAGRAYNEQFF. CDR3 coding DNA: TGTGCCACCAGTGTCGGGAATTTAGCGGGACGGGCTTACAATGAGCAGTTCTTC. The chain employs TRBV2 and TRBJ2-1, with 8 bases identical to TRBD2. This CDR3 region has 18 residues. Germline CDR1 reads SNHLY; CDR2 reads FYNNEI.

This chain joins TRBV27 and TRBJ1-1; TRBD1 is a possible D gene (6 bases). CDR3 length: 13 amino acids. The germline CDR1 and CDR2 sequences are MNHEY and SMNVEV (reference sequence). The V end lost 2 bases, the J end lost 4 bases, and 8 bases lay between the germline ends. CDR3 in DNA: TGTGCCAGCAGTTTAACAGGGACCACTGAAGCTTTCTTT. It encodes CASSLTGTTEAFF.

V usage is TRBV25-1 and J usage is TRBJ2-5; 7 nucleotides line up with TRBD2. Per the germline V gene, CDR1 is MGHDK and CDR2 is SYGVNS. The CDR3 covers 14 residues. The J segment lost 3 bases and the V segment lost 5 bases, leaving 6 bases of the junction unmatched. The CDR3 sequence: CASSYPGGEETQYF. The CDR3 DNA is TGTGCCAGCAGTTATCCGGGAGGAGAAGAGACCCAGTACTTC.

The gene calls are TRBV30 and TRBJ2-1; D perhaps matches TRBD1 (5 bases). CDR1 is GTSNPN, CDR2 SVGIG, per germline (reference sequence). This CDR3 contains 14 residues. V was shortened by 2 bases and J by 2 bases, with 10 bases between the two germline ends. CDR3 sequence reads: CAWSPGQAYNEQFF. The CDR3 bases are TGTGCCTGGAGTCCAGGGCAGGCCTACAATGAGCAGTTCTTC. Looking up the rest from reference TRBV30 and TRBJ2-1 gives the full variable domain: SQTIHQWPATLVQPVGSPLSLECTVEGTSNPNLYWYRQAAGRGLQLLFYSVGIGQISSEVPQNLSASRPQDRQFILSSKKLLLSDSGFYLCAWSPGQAYNEQFFGPGTRLTVL.

The gene calls are TRBV5-4 and TRBJ1-2, with a weak D call TRBD1 (5 bases). V was shortened by 3 bases and J by 8 bases, with 14 bases between the two germline ends. This CDR3 spans 13 amino acids. Germline loops: CDR1 SGHNT, CDR2 YYREEE (reference sequence). The CDR3 region has the DNA TGTGCCAGCAGCTGGACGGGGGGTAGCGGCTACACCTTC. It is translated as CASSWTGGSGYTF.

This clone was seen a handful of times. The chain joins TRBV30 to TRBJ1-1; 9 bases align to TRBD1. The V gene's germline CDR1 is GTSNPN and CDR2 SVGIG (reference sequence). CDR3 length: 13 amino acids. Trimming took 7 bases from V and 5 from J; bases not matched to a gene: 8. CDR3 coding DNA: TGTGCCTTGCTACAGGGGGCGGGAACTGAAGCTTTCTTT. It is translated as CALLQGAGTEAFF.

This chain connects TRBV7-2 to TRBJ2-5; TRBD2 matches 8 bases. After removal of 0 bases from V and 4 bases from J, the junction contained 7 bases not matched to a gene. Germline CDR1 and CDR2: SGHTA and FQGNSA. The CDR3 has 16 amino acids. CDR3 coding DNA: TGTGCCAGCAGCTTAGCGAGAGGCGGGAGGCGAGAGACCCAGTACTTC. It specifies CASSLARGGRRETQYF.

V gene TRBV30 combines with J gene TRBJ2-1, with a possible D match to TRBD1 (6 bases). Trimming took off 3 bases at V and 0 bases at J, with 9 bases between the two ends. CDR3 length: 14 amino acids. Germline CDR1 reads GTSNPN; CDR2 reads SVGIG (reference sequence). CDR3 protein: CAWRADSSYNEQFF. The DNA of the CDR3 is TGTGCCTGGAGAGCGGACAGCTCCTACAATGAGCAGTTCTTC.

V gene TRBV6-5 combines with J gene TRBJ1-5; possible D gene TRBD1, 5 bases. The CDR3 consists of 12 residues. Trimming cost V 8 bases and J 7 bases, with 12 bases left between them. The germline V gene has CDR1 MNHEY and CDR2 SVGAGI. The CDR3 is CASGRGRQPQHF. CDR3 coding DNA: TGTGCCAGCGGGAGGGGCCGGCAGCCCCAGCATTTT.

The CDR3 DNA sequence: TGTGCCATCAGTGAGTCGCCAGCGGGATTGAATGAGCAGTTCTTC. It specifies CAISESPAGLNEQFF. V is TRBV10-3 and J is TRBJ2-1; 7 bases map to TRBD2. Germline V gene lookup returns CDR1 ENHRY and CDR2 SYGVKD. V was pared by 0 bases and J by 7 bases, with 6 bases of the junction left unmatched. CDR3 length: 15 residues.